This T cell receptor (beta chain) was recovered during a study of CD8+CD57+ T cells in acquired aplastic anemia (dated by TCRdb to the late 2010s). Notes on the research overall: Extracted DNA from sorted CD4+ and CD8+ cells averaged approximately 3 ug, ranging from about 0.17 to 27.4 ug. An average of approximately 10 million reads for CD4+ cells and under 13 million reads for CD8+ cells was obtained from healthy donor samples.

The CDR3 measures 14 amino acids from cysteine to phenylalanine. The retained sequence is limited to the CDR3, 42 bases, with the frame set at the first base. The CDR1 and CDR2 encoded by the germline V gene (reference sequence) are SGHKS and YYEKEE. At the junction V is shortened by 2 bases and J by 5 bases, with 13 bases in between. TCR repertoires of sorted CD4+ and CD8+ blood T cells from severe aplastic anemia patients and healthy subjects were deep-sequenced in the study. Ficoll-Paque density gradient centrifugation was used to isolate peripheral blood mononuclear cells. Before DNA extraction, CD4+ and CD8+ T cells were sorted by FACS or by magnetic beads. TCR beta VDJ combination and CDR3 sequence profiling used genomic DNA as the template. TCR repertoire sequencing was run on an Illumina HiSeq 2000. On the authors' methods: TRBV/TRBJ rearrangement plots, CDR3 size and DJ length profiles, and Simpson's diversity index were used to evaluate the repertoires. The immunodominant clone was defined as the most abundant DNA sequence in deep sequencing data. CDR3 amino acid sequences were screened for sharing across subjects and were compared with published repertoires and the VDJdb database. In TCRdb, the public reads were trimmed at Q25 with fastp and aligned with MiXCR, with productive beta chains retained. Each record represents a unique CDR3 protein, reported with the most common genes and DNA among its rows. The V and J calls were not made by the authors but by TCRdb's processing. The sample has some 200,000 distinct CDR3 sequences on record, 34% of them singletons. The top ten hold about 1.1% of the sample.

Findings and caveats that apply to the study as a whole: Around 31 CD8+ CDR3 sequences were shared between patients and controls but appeared highly expressed in patients and within their immunodominant clones. CD8+ Simpson's diversity did not differ significantly between patients and healthy controls (P=0.060).

This clonotype was detected many times. The antigen it recognizes is unknown. Base qualities are missing; no much larger clone stands one base away. The TCR originated in a human donor in good health, serving as a control. The chain employs TRBV5-5 and TRBJ1-2; TRBD1 is a weak D gene call, 6 bases matching. Sequencing input: sorted CD4+, CD8+, or CD8+CD57+ T cells (not recorded which) from PBMCs. The CDR3 reads as follows: CASSFAGDSYGYTF. In nucleotides, the sequence is TGTGCCAGCAGCTTCGCAGGGGATTCTTATGGCTACACCTTC.